This T cell receptor (beta chain) was sequenced during a study of cytomegalovirus exposure and HLA in healthy donors. About the research overall: Prior work identified around 120 million unique TCR beta sequences in 150 million to 200 million T cells. Notes on the study in general: The study found most TCR sequences rare, yet found some public TCRs in many donors. Most of the TCR beta V segments (in an earlier analysis) were productive either about 87% or about 30% of the time.

CDR3 length: 13 amino acids. CDR1 SEHNR and CDR2 FQNEAQ come from the germline V gene (reference sequence). V was clipped by 5 bases and J by 3 bases; unmatched bases: 4. In the PCR, 60 Vbeta and 13 Jbeta primers were used. Profiled with immunoSEQ multiplex PCR; TCRdb holds only in-frame clones, not every one. This table has about 120,000 clones, 60% to 75% appearing once. Concerning this clone: Its antigen remains unidentified.

This receptor was obtained from a woman aged 40 to 49 in good health and CMV-seropositive. The chain has TRBV7-9 and TRBJ2-7, with 7 bases aligning to TRBD1. The specimen sequenced was PBMCs. CDR3 sequence: CASSERTGYEQYF. CDR3 in DNA: TGTGCCAGCAGCGAAAGGACAGGCTACGAGCAGTACTTC.